These 26 T cell receptor beta chains originate from one sample sequenced in a study of T cells in Graves' hyperthyroidism and ophthalmopathy. Authors of the study amplified TCR beta CDR3 regions from RNA transcripts. The primer set for the first-round RT-PCR of the TCR CDR3 was HTBI. TCRdb itself ran the multiplex PCR reads through MiXCR, one entry per CDR3 protein. The table has about 570,000 distinct CDR3 sequences, approximately 15% seen once. Sequencing was performed on blood. The receptors derive from a woman in her forties with Graves' hyperthyroidism.

The chain carries TRBV5-1 and TRBJ1-1; TRBD1 matches at 8 bases. The V and J ends lost 4 bases and 4 bases, in that order; junction bases with no gene match: 9. Per germline, CDR1 SGHRS and CDR2 YFSETQ. CDR3 length: 15 residues. In nucleotides, the CDR3 is TGCGCCAGCAGCATTCAACAGGGGGGGAGCACTGAAGCTTTCTTT. Translated, it gives CASSIQQGGSTEAFF.

This clonotype has a count of ten or more. The rearrangement joins TRBV3-1 to TRBJ2-5, with D uncertain. The CDR3 runs to 12 residues. V was trimmed by 1 base and J by 5 bases, leaving 5 bases between them. The germline gives CDR1 LGHDT, CDR2 YNNKEL (reference sequence). The CDR3 DNA follows: TGTGCCAGCAGCCAAGTAGCTGAGACCCAGTACTTC. Encoded protein: CASSQVAETQYF.

This clonotype was recorded many times. The chain carries TRBV3-1 and TRBJ1-1, with TRBD1 matching 7 bases. The trim removed 2 bases at V and 7 bases at J, leaving 7 bases unmatched. Germline CDR1 reads LGHDT; CDR2 reads YNNKEL (reference sequence). The length of the CDR3 is 14 residues. The CDR3 reads CASSQLGGADEAFF. Written as DNA, the CDR3 is TGTGCCAGCAGCCAACTAGGGGGCGCCGATGAAGCTTTCTTT.

This clonotype was seen at least ten times. This chain joins TRBV6-2 or TRBV6-3 and TRBJ1-2; the match to TRBD1 covers 8 bases. The CDR3 is made up of 14 amino acids. V shed 9 bases, J shed 0 bases, and the junction held 6 bases outside the gene matches. Germline values: CDR1 MNHEY, CDR2 SVGEGT. CDR3 in DNA: TGTGCCAGTAGAAGACAGGGGCCTAACTATGGCTACACCTTC. It codes for CASRRQGPNYGYTF.

This clonotype came up many times. The gene calls are TRBV3-1 and TRBJ2-5, with 7 nucleotides matching TRBD2. CDR3 length: 16 amino acids. V lost 1 base to trimming and J lost 1 base; unmatched junction nucleotides: 6. The germline V gene encodes CDR1 LGHDT and CDR2 YNNKEL (reference sequence). CDR3 in DNA: TGTGCCAGCAGCCAAGGGGTGGGGGGGGTCCAAGAGACCCAGTACTTC. It encodes CASSQGVGGVQETQYF.

This clonotype has at least ten counts. CDR3 nucleotides: TGTGCCAGCAGTCTCGTAGCGGGAATAACAGATACGCAGTATTTT. This translates into CASSLVAGITDTQYF. V is TRBV6-1 and J is TRBJ2-3, with 8 bases that match TRBD2. Trimming at V came to 5 bases and at J to 3 bases, leaving 7 bases not matched to a gene. The CDR3 length is 15 residues. Germline V gives CDR1 MNHNS, CDR2 SASEGT.

This clonotype was seen a handful of times. This may come from a read error, since a much larger clone is one base off. This chain uses TRBV2 with TRBJ1-1, with D maybe TRBD1 (5 bases). CDR3 length: 15 amino acids. CDR1 and CDR2 from the germline V gene are SNHLY and FYNNEI. V was shortened by 4 bases and J by 0 bases, with 12 bases between the two germline ends. The CDR3 protein is CASSGDAGMNTEAFF. The DNA for the CDR3 is TGTGCCAGCAGTGGGGATGCAGGGATGAACACTGAAGCTTTCTTT. Combining the CDR3 with reference TRBV2 and TRBJ1-1 gives the whole variable domain EPEVTQTPSHQVTQMGQEVILRCVPISNHLYFYWYRQILGQKVEFLVSFYNNEISEKSEIFDDQFSVERPDGSNFTLKIRSTKLEDSAMYFCASSGDAGMNTEAFFGQGTRLTVV.

V gene TRBV5-5 combines with J gene TRBJ2-5; tentatively, D is TRBD1 (5 bases). V dropped 7 bases and J dropped 3 bases, with 16 bases sitting between them. Germline CDR1 reads SGHKS; CDR2 reads YYEKEE (reference sequence). The CDR3 length is 14 residues. CDR3 sequence reads: CASGLAGLEETQYF. Written as DNA, the CDR3 is TGTGCCAGCGGTTTAGCAGGGTTAGAAGAGACCCAGTACTTC.

This clonotype was recorded a few times. The chain uses TRBV2 and TRBJ1-1; no reliable D call. The germline gives CDR1 SNHLY, CDR2 FYNNEI. This CDR3 is 17 amino acids long. With 2 bases removed from V and 3 bases from J, the gap between germline ends came to 19 bases. The CDR3 sequence is CASSERSNHGLDTEAFF. For the CDR3, the DNA is TGTGCCAGCAGTGAAAGGAGCAACCACGGTTTGGACACTGAAGCTTTCTTT.

This clonotype was recorded at least ten times. The chain uses TRBV6-6 and TRBJ2-5; 7 positions agree with TRBD2. Germline V gives CDR1 MNHNY, CDR2 SVGAGI (reference sequence). V was pared by 1 base and J by 4 bases, with 6 bases of the junction left unmatched. The CDR3 is 15 residues long. This chain's CDR3 is CASSYYGGSGETQYF. The CDR3 bases are TGTGCCAGCAGTTACTACGGCGGGAGTGGAGAGACCCAGTACTTC.

The chain couples TRBV9 to TRBJ2-7; 7 bases line up with TRBD2. CDR1 is SGDLS, CDR2 YYNGEE, per germline. This CDR3 spans 13 amino acids. Trimming removed 3 bases from V and 6 bases from J; junction bases left unmatched: 6. The CDR3 DNA reads as TGTGCCAGCAGCGCCGGGACTACCACCGAGCAGTACTTC. This translates into CASSAGTTTEQYF.

This clonotype has ten or more counts. This sequence joins TRBV2 and TRBJ2-5; D possibly corresponds to TRBD2 (6 bases). V dropped 1 base and J dropped 2 bases, with 11 bases sitting between them. Germline V gene lookup returns CDR1 SNHLY and CDR2 FYNNEI. CDR3 length equals 15 residues. The CDR3 reads CASSEGGLQQETQYF. The CDR3 region has the DNA TGTGCCAGCAGTGAAGGCGGACTACAACAAGAGACCCAGTACTTC.

This clonotype was found many times. V gene TRBV3-1 combines with J gene TRBJ2-3; D remains unclear. V lost 1 base to trimming and J lost 10 bases, with 9 bases between them. The germline V gene encodes CDR1 LGHDT and CDR2 YNNKEL (reference sequence). CDR3 length: 12 residues. The CDR3 loop is CASSQVPYAQYF. CDR3 bases: TGTGCCAGCAGCCAAGTTCCGTACGCGCAGTATTTT.

The chain recombines TRBV6-1 with TRBJ2-1; D might be TRBD1 or TRBD2, each matching 5 bases. CDR1 and CDR2 (germline): MNHNS, SASEGT. This CDR3 comprises 15 residues. V was clipped by 9 bases and J by 0 bases, with 15 bases between them. In DNA form, the CDR3 reads TGTGCCAGTACCGGGACCGGAAGCTCCTACAATGAGCAGTTCTTC. As protein: CASTGTGSSYNEQFF.

This clonotype appeared many times. V gene TRBV27 combines with J gene TRBJ2-1; weak D call: TRBD2 (6 bases). The length of the CDR3 is 15 residues. Between the trimmed V and J ends, which lost 4 bases and 0 bases, there was a span of 10 bases. Germline lookup yields CDR1 MNHEY and CDR2 SMNVEV (reference sequence). In DNA form, the CDR3 reads TGTGCCAGCAGTTCTGCGGGGCACTCCTACAATGAGCAGTTCTTC. Protein: CASSSAGHSYNEQFF.

The J gene is TRBJ1-2, the V gene TRBV28; D gene ambiguous. This CDR3 spans 14 amino acids. V lost 4 bases and J 0 bases, leaving 9 bases between the germline ends. Germline V gene lookup returns CDR1 MDHEN and CDR2 SYDVKM. The CDR3 bases are TGTGCCAGCAGTTCGAAGCGGACTAACTATGGCTACACCTTC. It yields the protein CASSSKRTNYGYTF.

For this clonotype: This clone may be a read error of a much larger clone one base away. The chain has TRBV7-3 and TRBJ2-2; D is perhaps TRBD1 or TRBD2 (5 bases each). The CDR3 is 15 amino acids. Germline CDR1 is SGHTA and CDR2 is FQGTGA. DNA for the CDR3: TGTGCCAGCTGCTTGATGGTTGGGGGAGACGGGGAGCTGTTTTTT. As protein: CASCLMVGGDGELFF.

This clonotype appeared many times. This chain connects TRBV4-1 to TRBJ2-7; D could derive from TRBD1 or TRBD2 (5 bases each). This CDR3 spans 15 amino acids. Trimming shortened V by 1 base and J by 0 bases, and 10 bases separated the two germline ends. The germline gives CDR1 MGHRA, CDR2 YSYEKL. In nucleotides, the CDR3 is TGCGCCAGCAGCCAAGCCAGGGACCCCTCCTACGAGCAGTACTTC. Its protein product is CASSQARDPSYEQYF.

This clonotype appeared a few times. The chain carries TRBV7-9 and TRBJ2-7; 9 bases are a match to TRBD1. CDR3 length equals 12 residues. After removal of 5 bases from V and 6 bases from J, the junction contained 2 bases not matched to a gene. The germline V gene encodes CDR1 SEHNR and CDR2 FQNEAQ (reference sequence). CDR3 DNA sequence: TGTGCCAGCAGCCGGGACAGGGCCGAGCAGTACTTC. Translation: CASSRDRAEQYF.

This clonotype was detected ten times or more. The chain links TRBV7-8 to TRBJ2-2; D not certain. Germline values: CDR1 SGHVS, CDR2 FQNEAQ. V was trimmed by 1 base and J by 4 bases, leaving 13 bases between them. The CDR3 contains 16 residues. The DNA for the CDR3 is TGTGCCAGCAGCTTAGTACTCCATAGTGCCACCGGGGAGCTGTTTTTT. This codes for CASSLVLHSATGELFF. The complete variable domain, with remaining parts taken from reference TRBV7-8 and TRBJ2-2, reads GAGVSQSPRYKVAKRGQDVALRCDPISGHVSLFWYQQALGQGPEFLTYFQNEAQLDKSGLPSDRFFAERPEGSVSTLKIQRTQQEDSAVYLCASSLVLHSATGELFFGEGSRLTVL.

The rearrangement joins TRBV7-2 to TRBJ2-5; D perhaps matches TRBD1 (6 bases). CDR3 length: 16 residues. V was trimmed by 1 base and J by 5 bases, leaving 17 bases between them. In germline, CDR1 is SGHTA, CDR2 FQGNSA. The CDR3 here is CASSLGGSGGGETQYF. CDR3 coding DNA: TGTGCCAGCAGCTTAGGGGGGAGTGGGGGCGGTGAGACCCAGTACTTC.

This clonotype was observed many times. V is TRBV12-3 or TRBV12-4 and J is TRBJ1-2, with 9 bases fitting TRBD1. The CDR3 sequence is 13 residues long. J was trimmed by 3 bases and V by 6 bases; bases with no gene match: 2. The CDR3 is CASRTGGDYGYTF. In nucleotides, the CDR3 is TGTGCCAGCAGGACAGGGGGGGACTATGGCTACACCTTC.

This clonotype has at least ten counts. The chain has TRBV12-3 or TRBV12-4 and TRBJ2-2; TRBD2 matches at 14 bases. V lost 0 bases and J lost 3; bases outside the gene matches: 6. This CDR3 has 19 amino acids. CDR3 nucleotides: TGTGCCAGCAGTTTAGCGCTGGGACTAGCGGGAGAGCACACCGGGGAGCTGTTTTTT. Translation: CASSLALGLAGEHTGELFF.

A single count supports this clonotype. J is TRBJ1-1 and V is TRBV7-9; D remains ambiguous. The CDR3 length is 15 residues. V lost 3 bases to trimming and J lost 4 bases, with 15 bases between them. Germline CDR1 is SEHNR and CDR2 is FQNEAQ (reference sequence). CDR3 bases: TGTGCCAGCAGCTTTTCTACGGTATCCGGCACTGAAGCTTTCTTT. Translated, it gives CASSFSTVSGTEAFF.

Concerning this clonotype itself: An end of the junction does not agree with germline; a read error may underlie this. The rearrangement links TRBV15 to TRBJ1-2, with TRBD1 as a possible D gene (6 bases). Germline V CDR1 and CDR2: LNHNV, YYDKDF (reference sequence). The CDR3 totals 15 residues. The CDR3 is CATSRASQGTYGYAF. CDR3 DNA sequence: TGTGCCACCAGCAGAGCGTCGCAGGGGACCTATGGCTACGCCTTC. The variable domain in full, completed from reference TRBV15 and TRBJ1-2, reads DAMVIQNPRYQVTQFGKPVTLSCSQTLNHNVMYWYQQKSSQAPKLLFHYYDKDFNNEADTPDNFQSRRPNTSFCFLDIRSPGLGDTAMYLCATSRASQGTYGYAFGSGTRLTVV.

In its sample, this clonotype was seen a few times. The rearrangement links TRBV14 to TRBJ2-2; D is ambiguous. Trimming removed 5 bases from V and 1 base from J, with 8 bases in between. The germline V gene encodes CDR1 SGHDN and CDR2 FVKESK. The CDR3 runs 14 residues. The CDR3 DNA sequence: TGTGCCAGCAGCATCGTAGTGAACACCGGGGAGCTGTTTTTT. This codes for CASSIVVNTGELFF.